These T cell receptor beta chains were read from a single sample in a study of early T cells in non-severe SARS-CoV-2 infection. TCRdb fed the 5' RACE reads into MiXCR, producing one record per CDR3 protein. The sample has tens of thousands of distinct CDR3 sequences, about 14% seen once. The material sequenced was whole blood. Receptors were obtained from an adult who was a healthcare worker with PCR-confirmed SARS-CoV-2 infection or an uninfected control (not recorded which). Both conserved end residues are part of each CDR3. Each record gives: D gene, J gene, clone size, V gene, CDR3 protein, CDR3 DNA. The D gene is left open where the match is weak. Size values are once, few and many counts, or a class for expanded clones, and some rows have none.

d_call: -
j_call: TRBJ2-3
clone_size: few
v_call: TRBV7-6
cdr3_aa: CASSQSNSIDTQYF
cdr3_nt: TGTGCCAGCAGCCAATCAAACAGCATAGATACGCAGTATTTT

d_call: TRBD1
j_call: TRBJ1-5
clone_size: -
v_call: TRBV2
cdr3_aa: CASSSGQHSNQPQHF
cdr3_nt: TGTGCCAGCAGCTCGGGACAGCATAGCAATCAGCCCCAGCATTTT

d_call: -
j_call: TRBJ2-1
clone_size: few
v_call: TRBV20-1
cdr3_aa: CSSTQRRYNEQFF
cdr3_nt: TGCAGTTCCACCCAGCGTCGGTACAATGAGCAGTTCTTC

d_call: TRBD2
j_call: TRBJ2-3
clone_size: many
v_call: TRBV6-1
cdr3_aa: CASSARTRSDTQYF
cdr3_nt: TGTGCCAGCAGCGCCCGGACTAGATCGGATACGCAGTATTTT

d_call: TRBD1
j_call: TRBJ1-5
clone_size: many
v_call: TRBV7-8
cdr3_aa: CASSTYRGDNNQPQHF
cdr3_nt: TGTGCCAGCAGCACGTACAGGGGGGATAACAATCAGCCCCAGCATTTT

d_call: TRBD2
j_call: TRBJ2-7
clone_size: few
v_call: TRBV30
cdr3_aa: CAWKIAGTYEQYF
cdr3_nt: TGTGCCTGGAAGATAGCGGGGACCTACGAGCAGTACTTC

d_call: TRBD1
j_call: TRBJ2-1
clone_size: -
v_call: TRBV7-9
cdr3_aa: CASSSGQGMDNEQFF
cdr3_nt: TGTGCCAGCAGCTCGGGACAGGGAATGGACAATGAGCAGTTCTTC

d_call: TRBD2
j_call: TRBJ2-3
clone_size: few
v_call: TRBV7-9
cdr3_aa: CASSAGTSGSLEYTDTQYF
cdr3_nt: TGTGCCAGCAGCGCGGGGACTAGCGGGAGTCTTGAGTACACAGATACGCAGTATTTT

d_call: TRBD1
j_call: TRBJ2-6
clone_size: few
v_call: TRBV5-6
cdr3_aa: CASSDRDRPSGANVLTF
cdr3_nt: TGTGCCAGCAGCGACCGGGACAGGCCGTCTGGGGCCAACGTCCTGACTTTC

d_call: -
j_call: TRBJ1-5
clone_size: -
v_call: TRBV5-1
cdr3_aa: CASSPDPTGGNQPQHF
cdr3_nt: TGCGCCAGCAGCCCAGACCCCACAGGCGGCAATCAGCCCCAGCATTTT

d_call: -
j_call: TRBJ1-2
clone_size: -
v_call: TRBV29-1
cdr3_aa: CSVVEGNYGYTF
cdr3_nt: TGCAGCGTTGTTGAGGGGAACTATGGCTACACCTTC

d_call: -
j_call: TRBJ2-2
clone_size: many
v_call: TRBV2
cdr3_aa: CASSGQFGSLGELFF
cdr3_nt: TGTGCCAGCAGTGGACAGTTTGGATCACTCGGGGAGCTGTTTTTT

d_call: -
j_call: TRBJ2-1
clone_size: -
v_call: TRBV29-1
cdr3_aa: CSVSPGEVEQFF
cdr3_nt: TGCAGCGTTTCTCCGGGTGAGGTTGAGCAGTTCTTC

d_call: TRBD1
j_call: TRBJ1-2
clone_size: many
v_call: TRBV6-1
cdr3_aa: CASSPPWTGHGYTF
cdr3_nt: TGTGCCAGCAGCCCTCCGTGGACAGGGCACGGCTACACCTTC

d_call: -
j_call: TRBJ2-5
clone_size: -
v_call: TRBV3-1
cdr3_aa: CASSQEYRTQYF
cdr3_nt: TGTGCCAGCAGCCAAGAATATCGGACCCAGTACTTC

d_call: -
j_call: TRBJ2-5
clone_size: -
v_call: TRBV7-9
cdr3_aa: CASNPRAGQRSYQETQYF
cdr3_nt: TGTGCCAGCAACCCCAGGGCCGGCCAGCGGAGCTACCAAGAGACCCAGTACTTC

d_call: -
j_call: TRBJ2-3
clone_size: many
v_call: TRBV2
cdr3_aa: CASSERRADTQYF
cdr3_nt: TGTGCCAGCAGTGAACGCCGGGCAGATACGCAGTATTTT

d_call: TRBD1
j_call: TRBJ2-7
clone_size: few
v_call: TRBV6-1
cdr3_aa: CASSEAPWTGRGREQYF
cdr3_nt: TGTGCCAGCAGTGAAGCCCCGTGGACAGGGCGAGGGCGCGAGCAGTACTTC

d_call: -
j_call: TRBJ2-1
clone_size: many
v_call: TRBV7-8
cdr3_aa: CASSTHRVVLGNEQFF
cdr3_nt: TGTGCCAGCAGCACCCACAGGGTGGTCCTGGGCAATGAGCAGTTCTTC

d_call: -
j_call: TRBJ2-6
clone_size: -
v_call: TRBV12-3/TRBV12-4
cdr3_aa: CASSLDVSYNVLTF
cdr3_nt: TGTGCCAGCAGTTTAGACGTTTCCTATAACGTCCTGACTTTC

d_call: -
j_call: TRBJ2-7
clone_size: many
v_call: TRBV29-1
cdr3_aa: CSVEVFNRPFEQYF
cdr3_nt: TGCAGCGTTGAAGTGTTCAACCGCCCCTTCGAGCAGTACTTC

d_call: TRBD1
j_call: TRBJ1-5
clone_size: -
v_call: TRBV3-1
cdr3_aa: CASSRGQAGNQPQHF
cdr3_nt: TGTGCCAGCAGCCGAGGACAGGCAGGCAATCAGCCCCAGCATTTT

d_call: -
j_call: TRBJ1-1
clone_size: -
v_call: TRBV21-1
cdr3_aa: CASSTRQGMNTEAFF
cdr3_nt: TGTGCCAGCAGCACTAGACAGGGGATGAACACTGAAGCTTTCTTT

d_call: -
j_call: TRBJ2-5
clone_size: few
v_call: TRBV11-2
cdr3_aa: CASSLGWSGETQYF
cdr3_nt: TGTGCCAGCAGCTTAGGATGGTCCGGGGAGACCCAGTACTTC

d_call: -
j_call: TRBJ1-5
clone_size: once
v_call: TRBV15
cdr3_aa: CATSGNGGNQPQHF
cdr3_nt: TGTGCCACCAGCGGAAATGGGGGCAATCAGCCCCAGCATTTT

d_call: TRBD1
j_call: TRBJ1-2
clone_size: -
v_call: TRBV15
cdr3_aa: CATSRGGTGGHGYTF
cdr3_nt: TGTGCCACCAGCAGAGGCGGGACAGGGGGGCATGGCTACACCTTC

d_call: TRBD2
j_call: TRBJ2-2
clone_size: -
v_call: TRBV7-9
cdr3_aa: CASSLTSGSTGELFF
cdr3_nt: TGTGCCAGCAGCTTAACTAGCGGTTCTACCGGGGAGCTGTTTTTT

d_call: -
j_call: TRBJ2-5
clone_size: -
v_call: TRBV3-1
cdr3_aa: CASSQRGFIETQYF
cdr3_nt: TGTGCCAGCAGCCAACGGGGGTTTATTGAGACCCAGTACTTC

d_call: -
j_call: TRBJ2-2
clone_size: few
v_call: TRBV3-1
cdr3_aa: CASSQDTGELFF
cdr3_nt: TGTGCCAGCAGCCAAGACACCGGGGAGCTGTTTTTT

d_call: TRBD1
j_call: TRBJ1-2
clone_size: once
v_call: TRBV10-3
cdr3_aa: CATKGDRENYGYTF
cdr3_nt: TGTGCCACCAAGGGCGACAGGGAAAACTATGGCTACACCTTC

d_call: TRBD1
j_call: TRBJ1-5
clone_size: many
v_call: TRBV29-1
cdr3_aa: CSVVLGTGGHQPQHF
cdr3_nt: TGCAGCGTAGTGCTTGGGACAGGGGGTCATCAGCCCCAGCATTTT

d_call: TRBD2
j_call: TRBJ2-7
clone_size: few
v_call: TRBV9
cdr3_aa: CASSVYAREGYEQYF
cdr3_nt: TGTGCCAGCAGCGTATATGCCAGGGAGGGCTACGAGCAGTACTTC

d_call: -
j_call: TRBJ2-3
clone_size: -
v_call: TRBV2
cdr3_aa: CASRGLELYF
cdr3_nt: TGTGCCAGCAGGGGACTCGAACTGTATTTT

d_call: TRBD1
j_call: TRBJ1-2
clone_size: once
v_call: TRBV20-1
cdr3_aa: CSARDFSGGDTYGYTF
cdr3_nt: TGCAGTGCTAGAGACTTTTCAGGGGGCGATACCTATGGCTACACCTTC

d_call: -
j_call: TRBJ1-1
clone_size: -
v_call: TRBV5-6
cdr3_aa: CASSLEGGTEAFF
cdr3_nt: TGTGCCAGCAGCTTGGAAGGGGGCACTGAAGCTTTCTTT

d_call: TRBD1
j_call: TRBJ2-7
clone_size: once
v_call: TRBV29-1
cdr3_aa: CSVGIGQGYEQYF
cdr3_nt: TGCAGCGTCGGAATAGGACAGGGGTACGAGCAGTACTTC

d_call: TRBD1
j_call: TRBJ1-5
clone_size: few
v_call: TRBV7-8
cdr3_aa: CASSLWTGDTSNQPRHF
cdr3_nt: TGTGCCAGCAGCCTATGGACAGGGGACACTAGCAATCAGCCCCGGCATTTT

d_call: TRBD2
j_call: TRBJ2-5
clone_size: few
v_call: TRBV7-2
cdr3_aa: CASSRGDQETQYF
cdr3_nt: TGTGCCAGCAGCCGGGGGGACCAAGAGACCCAGTACTTC

d_call: -
j_call: TRBJ2-1
clone_size: -
v_call: TRBV5-5
cdr3_aa: CASSLRGVEQFF
cdr3_nt: TGTGCCAGCAGTTTAAGAGGGGTTGAGCAGTTCTTC

d_call: TRBD1
j_call: TRBJ2-7
clone_size: many
v_call: TRBV6-2/TRBV6-3
cdr3_aa: CASALPGQEELF
cdr3_nt: TGTGCCAGCGCTTTACCGGGACAGGAGGAGCTTTTC

d_call: TRBD2
j_call: TRBJ2-7
clone_size: medium-sized
v_call: TRBV15
cdr3_aa: CATSRGGSSGEQYF
cdr3_nt: TGTGCCACCAGCAGGGGCGGGAGTTCCGGCGAGCAGTACTTC

d_call: TRBD2
j_call: TRBJ2-2
clone_size: -
v_call: TRBV7-6
cdr3_aa: CASSLGGTSITGELFF
cdr3_nt: TGTGCCAGCAGCTTAGGCGGGACTAGCATCACCGGGGAGCTGTTTTTT

d_call: -
j_call: TRBJ2-5
clone_size: many
v_call: TRBV11-2
cdr3_aa: CASEGASGETQYF
cdr3_nt: TGTGCCAGCGAGGGCGCGTCTGGGGAGACCCAGTACTTC

d_call: TRBD1
j_call: TRBJ2-2
clone_size: few
v_call: TRBV12-3/TRBV12-4
cdr3_aa: CASTSGQPNTGELFF
cdr3_nt: TGTGCCAGCACCTCGGGACAGCCGAACACCGGGGAGCTGTTTTTT

d_call: TRBD1
j_call: TRBJ1-2
clone_size: few
v_call: TRBV29-1
cdr3_aa: CSVEDRGFGYTF
cdr3_nt: TGCAGCGTTGAAGACAGGGGGTTCGGCTACACCTTC

d_call: -
j_call: TRBJ1-3
clone_size: many
v_call: TRBV6-5
cdr3_aa: CASSSQPGAGNTIYF
cdr3_nt: TGTGCCAGCAGTTCCCAACCGGGGGCTGGAAACACCATATATTTT

d_call: TRBD1
j_call: TRBJ2-1
clone_size: -
v_call: TRBV9
cdr3_aa: CASSGQGALQREQFF
cdr3_nt: TGTGCCAGCAGCGGGCAGGGGGCGCTTCAACGTGAGCAGTTCTTC

d_call: TRBD2
j_call: TRBJ2-1
clone_size: many
v_call: TRBV5-1
cdr3_aa: CASSLSLSGGGDEQFF
cdr3_nt: TGCGCCAGCAGCTTGTCACTTAGCGGGGGCGGCGATGAGCAGTTCTTC

d_call: TRBD1
j_call: TRBJ2-2
clone_size: -
v_call: TRBV12-3/TRBV12-4
cdr3_aa: CASSLPGTGGTGELFF
cdr3_nt: TGTGCCAGCAGTTTACCCGGGACAGGGGGCACCGGGGAGCTGTTTTTT

d_call: TRBD2
j_call: TRBJ2-1
clone_size: few
v_call: TRBV29-1
cdr3_aa: CSSSGGNNEQFF
cdr3_nt: TGCAGCTCTTCCGGGGGGAACAATGAGCAGTTCTTC

d_call: -
j_call: TRBJ2-3
clone_size: many
v_call: TRBV4-1
cdr3_aa: CASSQGTDGLPQYF
cdr3_nt: TGCGCCAGCAGCCAAGGGACCGATGGCCTACCCCAGTATTTT

d_call: -
j_call: TRBJ1-5
clone_size: many
v_call: TRBV20-1
cdr3_aa: CSARDPQSARPQHF
cdr3_nt: TGCAGTGCTAGAGATCCGCAGTCCGCTCGGCCCCAGCATTTT